One sample yielded the 4 T cell receptor beta chains listed below, sequenced in a study of T-cell reconstitution after alpha-beta-depleted transplantation in children. Unique molecular identifiers featured in how the TCRbeta library was prepared. MiXCR was run by TCRdb on the PCR reads, yielding one entry per CDR3 protein. The sample lists a few hundred thousand distinct CDR3 sequences; approximately 20% were seen once. Sample: PBMCs from the stem cell graft donor, taken from the stem cell graft. These receptor sequences come from a human donor who donated a stem cell graft to a child with acute myeloid leukemia.

The chain employs TRBV28 and TRBJ2-1, with D hard to call. V was cut by 4 bases and J by 9 bases, with 22 bases left in between. The CDR3 loop spans 16 amino acids. The germline V gene encodes CDR1 MDHEN and CDR2 SYDVKM. CDR3 bases: TGTGCCAGCAGTTGGCTCAGCGACCCCGCTACAGTTGAGCAGTTCTTC. This encodes CASSWLSDPATVEQFF. Full variable domain (remainder filled in from reference TRBV28 and TRBJ2-1): DVKVTQSSRYLVKRTGEKVFLECVQDMDHENMFWYRQDPGLGLRLIYFSYDVKMKEKGDIPEGYSVSREKKERFSLILESASTNQTSMYLCASSWLSDPATVEQFFGPGTRLTVL.

The J gene is TRBJ2-7, the V gene TRBV29-1; 8 positions match TRBD1. After removal of 4 bases from V and 0 bases from J, the junction contained 8 bases not matched to a gene. The CDR3 extends over 15 amino acids. CDR1 and CDR2 from the germline V gene are SQVTM and ANQGSEA. This CDR3 is CSVGSRTGISYEQYF. CDR3 bases: TGCAGCGTTGGGTCCAGGACAGGGATCTCCTACGAGCAGTACTTC.

A few counts support this clonotype. The chain carries TRBV4-3 and TRBJ2-6; D uncertain. Trimming removed 3 bases at V and 0 bases at J, with 6 bases between. The CDR3 consists of 15 residues. Germline V gene sequence: CDR1 LGHNA, CDR2 YSLEER. In DNA form, the CDR3 reads TGCGCCAGCAGCCAGGAGTACTCTGGGGCCAACGTCCTGACTTTC. The encoded protein is CASSQEYSGANVLTF.

This chain links TRBV12-3 or TRBV12-4 with TRBJ2-7; perhaps TRBD1 as D (6 bases). The CDR3 runs 15 residues. V was shortened by 4 bases and J by 2 bases, with 15 bases between the two germline ends. The CDR3 region is CASSSQGLGAYEQYF. The DNA of the CDR3 is TGTGCCAGCAGTTCGCAGGGGCTCGGGGCCTACGAGCAGTACTTC.